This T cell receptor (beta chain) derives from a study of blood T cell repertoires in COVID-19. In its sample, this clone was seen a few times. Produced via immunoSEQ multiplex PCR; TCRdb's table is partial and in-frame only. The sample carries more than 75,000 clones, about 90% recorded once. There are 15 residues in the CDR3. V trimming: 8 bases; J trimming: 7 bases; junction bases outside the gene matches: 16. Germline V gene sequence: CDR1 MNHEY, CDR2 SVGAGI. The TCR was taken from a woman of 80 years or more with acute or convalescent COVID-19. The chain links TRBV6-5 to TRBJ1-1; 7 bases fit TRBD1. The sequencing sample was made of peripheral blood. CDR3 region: CASGPIIRQGSEAFF. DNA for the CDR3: TGTGCCAGCGGTCCGATAATACGACAGGGAAGTGAAGCTTTCTTT.